This TCR beta chain emerged from a study of monozygotic twins with inflammatory bowel disease. General study findings and limits: Relative to healthy twins, IBD patients had fewer clonotypes in common with others, a gap that was especially apparent with disease activity.

From roughly 4,000 ng of total RNA, each TCR library was prepared. TCRdb re-analyzed the 5' RACE reads; it lists each CDR3 protein once, without DNA. The table for this sample gives 110,000 or so distinct CDR3 sequences. Turning to this clonotype: Its antigen remains unknown.

Sequencing was done on a sample of blood. The clonotype originates from a human donor with ulcerative colitis or Crohn's disease, or a healthy co-twin of an affected twin (not recorded which).

This CDR3 reads CASSFDQGGSPLHF. The chain links TRBV5-4 to TRBJ1-6; the D call of TRBD1 rests on TCRdb alone, since no DNA is present to check it. This CDR3 is built from 14 residues. Germline assignment: CDR1 SGHNT and CDR2 YYREEE (reference sequence).